This is a list of T cell receptor beta chains from one sample in a study of control samples from healthy donors and cancer patients. The data were produced by immunoSEQ multiplex PCR, yet TCRdb's version contains in-frame clones alone and is incomplete. The table shows 50,000 to 55,000 clones, with around 90% occurring only once. The sequenced sample was PBMCs. The receptors derive from a man between 35 and 55 years old with colorectal cancer. CDR3s include the opening cysteine and the closing phenylalanine or tryptophan. Each record gives: D gene, V gene, clone size, J gene, CDR3 protein, CDR3 DNA. A D gene is named only where the DNA matches it firmly. Not every row has a clone size; where given, it reads once, few, many or a size class.

-	TRBV19	-	TRBJ1-2	CASSIGQAKWLGYTF	TGTGCCAGTAGTATAGGACAAGCCAAATGGTTGGGCTACACCTTC
-	TRBV27	-	TRBJ2-7	CASTHVGGIYEQYF	TGTGCCAGCACCCATGTAGGGGGGATCTACGAGCAGTACTTC
-	TRBV19	-	TRBJ1-6	CASTWAGNYNSPLHF	TGTGCCAGTACTTGGGCCGGGAACTATAATTCACCCCTCCACTTT
-	TRBV5-1	-	TRBJ2-7	CASSRGGTVYEQYF	TGCGCCAGCAGCCGTGGGGGGACGGTCTACGAGCAGTACTTC
TRBD2	TRBV24-1	-	TRBJ2-1	CATSDPTSGGNNEQFF	TGTGCCACCAGTGATCCGACTAGCGGGGGTAACAATGAGCAGTTCTTC
-	TRBV5-1	once	TRBJ1-1	CASSIGVTYEAFF	TGCGCCAGCAGCATTGGGGTCACCTATGAAGCTTTCTTT
TRBD2	TRBV24-1	-	TRBJ2-5	CATSEAGAETQYF	TGTGCCACCAGTGAGGCGGGAGCGGAGACCCAGTACTTC
-	TRBV28	once	TRBJ1-1	CASSSFDRNTEAFF	TGTGCCAGCAGTTCTTTCGATCGGAACACTGAAGCTTTCTTT
-	TRBV2	-	TRBJ1-1	CASSDSPYEAFF	TGTGCCAGCAGTGATAGCCCTTATGAAGCTTTCTTT
-	TRBV4-1	once	TRBJ2-5	CASSQGLFEETQYF	TGCGCCAGCAGCCAAGGGCTTTTCGAAGAGACCCAGTACTTC
-	TRBV7-3	-	TRBJ2-3	CASSPYEGGLNF	TGTGCCAGCAGCCCCTACGAAGGGGGACTAAATTTT
TRBD2	TRBV4-3	-	TRBJ2-7	CASSQSGGEGPYEQYF	TGCGCCAGCAGCCAGAGCGGGGGAGAGGGTCCCTACGAGCAGTACTTC
-	TRBV7-9	-	TRBJ1-6	CASSSVSRGALHF	TGTGCCAGCAGCTCCGTGTCCCGGGGCGCCCTCCACTTT
-	TRBV27	-	TRBJ2-7	CASSFKAWYEQYF	TGTGCCAGCAGTTTCAAGGCGTGGTACGAGCAGTACTTC
-	TRBV10-3	once	TRBJ1-5	CAISESRGNQPQHF	TGTGCCATCAGTGAATCCCGGGGCAATCAGCCCCAGCATTTT
-	TRBV28	-	TRBJ2-3	CASSFGLALGTDTQYF	TGTGCCAGCAGTTTCGGATTGGCCCTCGGAACAGATACGCAGTATTTT
-	TRBV6-5	-	TRBJ2-5	CASNGNPGETQYF	TGTGCCAGTAACGGGAACCCGGGGGAGACCCAGTACTTC
-	TRBV11-3	-	TRBJ1-2	CASSFNGAYGYTF	TGTGCCAGCAGCTTCAATGGGGCGTATGGCTACACCTTC
-	TRBV28	-	TRBJ2-4	CASSFLRLAKNIQYF	TGTGCCAGCAGTTTTTTAAGACTAGCCAAAAACATTCAGTACTTC
TRBD2	TRBV2	-	TRBJ2-1	CASSPGLAGYNEQFF	TGTGCCAGCAGCCCGGGACTAGCGGGATACAATGAGCAGTTCTTC
-	TRBV30	-	TRBJ2-1	CAWSRNEQFF	TGTGCCTGGAGCAGAAATGAGCAGTTCTTC
TRBD1	TRBV5-1	-	TRBJ1-3	CASSEQGTGAGNTIYF	TGCGCCAGCAGCGAACAAGGGACAGGGGCTGGAAACACCATATATTTT
-	TRBV2	-	TRBJ1-4	CASSSDVEKLFF	TGTGCCAGCAGTTCCGACGTCGAAAAACTGTTTTTT
-	TRBV30	-	TRBJ2-1	CAWRPRGGTVNEQFF	TGTGCCTGGAGGCCCCGAGGGGGGACCGTCAATGAGCAGTTCTTC
-	TRBV2	-	TRBJ2-7	CASRPTFSYEQYF	TGTGCCAGCAGGCCTACGTTCTCCTACGAGCAGTACTTC
TRBD2	TRBV5-5	-	TRBJ2-7	CASSEVAGGTYEQYF	TGTGCCAGCAGCGAGGTAGCGGGAGGCACCTACGAGCAGTACTTC